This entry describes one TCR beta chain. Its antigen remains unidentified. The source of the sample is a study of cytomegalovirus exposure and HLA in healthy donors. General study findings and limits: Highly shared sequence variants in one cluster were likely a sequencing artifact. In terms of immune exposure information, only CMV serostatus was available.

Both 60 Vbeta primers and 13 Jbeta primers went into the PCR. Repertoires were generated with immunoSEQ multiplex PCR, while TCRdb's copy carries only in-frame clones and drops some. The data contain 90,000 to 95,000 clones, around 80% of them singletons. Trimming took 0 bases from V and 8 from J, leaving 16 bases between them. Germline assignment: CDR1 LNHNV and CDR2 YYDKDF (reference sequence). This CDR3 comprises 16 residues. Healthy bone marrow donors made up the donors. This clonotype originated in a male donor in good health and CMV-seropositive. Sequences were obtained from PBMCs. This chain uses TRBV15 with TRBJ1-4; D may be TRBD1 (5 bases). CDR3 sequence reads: CATSRDRSRGGEKLFF. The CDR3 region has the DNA TGTGCCACCAGCAGAGATCGGTCAAGGGGCGGCGAAAAACTGTTTTTT.